The 30 T cell receptor beta chains in this list originate from one sample, sequenced in a study of cytomegalovirus exposure and HLA in healthy donors. The PCR made use of 60 Vbeta and 13 Jbeta primers. Here immunoSEQ multiplex PCR was the method, and the copy in TCRdb shows in-frame clones only, minus some. Among about 120,000 clones, 60% to 85% were seen once, and the ten largest hold just under 3%. Material: PBMCs. These receptors all come from a middle-aged woman in good health and CMV-seropositive.

The chain couples TRBV2 to TRBJ2-5, with D maybe TRBD2 (5 bases). V dropped 0 bases and J dropped 5 bases, with 16 bases sitting between them. Germline V gene data show CDR1 as SNHLY and CDR2 as FYNNEI. The CDR3 sequence is 16 residues long. CDR3 bases: TGTGCCAGCAGTGAAGCACCACCCCGGCCGGGGGAGACCCAGTACTTC. Protein: CASSEAPPRPGETQYF.

Points on this clone: One end of the junction is discordant with germline, which a read error may explain. The chain is built from TRBV7-7 and TRBJ2-2; 12 bases map to TRBD2. Germline CDR1 and CDR2: SSHAT and FNYEAQ (reference sequence). This CDR3 has 16 residues. The CDR3 DNA sequence: TGTGCTAGCAGCCCTCGGACTAGCGGGAACGGCGGGGAGCTGTTTTTT. Encoded protein: CASSPRTSGNGGELFF.

The chain is built from TRBV27 and TRBJ2-1, with TRBD2 matching 11 bases. The CDR3 extends over 15 amino acids. CDR1 is MNHEY and CDR2 is SMNVEV in the germline V gene (reference sequence). Trimming cost V 4 bases and J 6 bases; bases outside gene matches: 5. CDR3 in amino acids: CASSSSGRPLNEQFF. The DNA for the CDR3 is TGTGCCAGCAGTTCTAGCGGGAGGCCCCTCAATGAGCAGTTCTTC.

The CDR3 region is CASGRGDRTTDTQYF. The CDR3 bases are TGTGCCAGCGGTCGGGGCGACAGGACCACAGATACGCAGTATTTT. The V and J genes are TRBV7-2 and TRBJ2-3, with D tentatively TRBD1 (6 bases). The CDR3 length is 15 residues. V lost 8 bases and J 2 bases, leaving 17 bases between the germline ends. Per germline, CDR1 SGHTA and CDR2 FQGNSA.

The gene calls are TRBV6-5 and TRBJ2-3; TRBD1 aligns across 8 bases. From germline, CDR1 is MNHEY and CDR2 SVGAGI. V gave up 4 bases and J gave up 2 bases; unmatched junction bases: 5. CDR3 length: 15 residues. The CDR3 DNA follows: TGTGCCAGCAGTTTGACAGGGGTATACACAGATACGCAGTATTTT. Encoded protein: CASSLTGVYTDTQYF.

The genes are TRBV27 and TRBJ2-7; tentative D call: TRBD1 (5 bases). Germline assignment: CDR1 MNHEY and CDR2 SMNVEV (reference sequence). The V end was cut by 4 bases, the J end by 0 bases, with 7 bases between. There are 13 residues in the CDR3. CDR3: CASSWGYSYEQYF. As DNA, the CDR3 is TGTGCCAGCAGTTGGGGCTACTCCTACGAGCAGTACTTC.

CDR3 loop: CASSNNEQFF. DNA for the CDR3: TGTGCCAGCAGCAACAATGAGCAGTTCTTC. V usage is TRBV2 and J usage is TRBJ2-1; no definite D call. Trimming removed 6 bases at V and 5 bases at J, with 2 bases between. The CDR3 covers 10 residues. CDR1 is SNHLY, CDR2 FYNNEI, per germline.

J is TRBJ2-1 and V is TRBV18; 12 bases match TRBD2. The CDR3 extends over 15 amino acids. V was clipped by 6 bases and J by 4 bases; unmatched bases: 4. Germline V gene data show CDR1 as KGHSH and CDR2 as LQKENI. CDR3 in amino acids: CASSPLAGGYNEQFF. The CDR3, as DNA: TGTGCCAGCTCTCCTCTAGCGGGGGGGTACAATGAGCAGTTCTTC.

This clone has a handful of counts. The junction shows a germline mismatch at one end, possibly a read error. The chain couples TRBV30 to TRBJ2-1; 8 bases agree with TRBD1. The CDR3 extends over 11 amino acids. Germline V gene data show CDR1 as GTSNPN and CDR2 as SVGIG (reference sequence). The chain's CDR3 is CAWTSGGPTLF. The CDR3 nucleotides read TGTGCCTGGACTTCAGGGGGCCCGACGCTCTTC.

The chain has TRBV28 and TRBJ2-5; 7 bases line up with TRBD1. The CDR3 runs 15 residues. The J segment lost 3 bases and the V segment lost 5 bases, leaving 9 bases of the junction unmatched. Germline CDR1 and CDR2: MDHEN and SYDVKM. This CDR3 is CASSPWATGKETQYF. As DNA, the CDR3 is TGTGCCAGCAGTCCTTGGGCGACAGGGAAAGAGACCCAGTACTTC.

The V gene is TRBV13, the J gene TRBJ2-5, with TRBD2 matching over 12 bases. Germline CDR1 and CDR2: PRHDT and FYEKMQ (reference sequence). The CDR3 runs 17 residues. With 5 bases clipped from V and 5 bases from J, the junction kept 12 bases outside the gene matches. The CDR3 DNA is TGTGCCAGCAGCGCCACACTAGCGGGGGGAGGTAGTGAGACCCAGTACTTC. Its protein product is CASSATLAGGGSETQYF.

The chain uses TRBV28 and TRBJ2-7, with TRBD1 matching over 9 bases. This CDR3 is built from 15 residues. CDR1 and CDR2 (germline): MDHEN, SYDVKM. J was trimmed by 5 bases and V by 4 bases; bases with no gene match: 9. The CDR3 region has the DNA TGTGCCAGCAGTTCCCTCCCCCGGACAGGGGACGAGCAGTACTTC. Encoded protein: CASSSLPRTGDEQYF.

This clone was seen a few times. The chain couples TRBV6-4 to TRBJ1-2; D not resolved. The CDR3 is 12 amino acids. Germline V gives CDR1 MRHNA, CDR2 SNTAGT. V was pared by 7 bases and J by 8 bases, with 14 bases between. The chain's CDR3 is CASTGSNGGYTF. CDR3 nucleotide sequence: TGTGCCAGCACGGGTTCAAACGGGGGCTACACCTTC.

This sequence joins TRBV19 and TRBJ2-1, with 10 nucleotides matching TRBD1. The CDR3 is 15 amino acids. Germline CDR1 is LNHDA and CDR2 is SQIVND (reference sequence). J lost 7 bases, V lost 4 bases, and 7 bases had no gene match. CDR3 region: CASSKGTGALNEQFF. The DNA for the CDR3 is TGTGCCAGTAGTAAAGGGACAGGGGCTTTGAATGAGCAGTTCTTC. The variable domain in full, completed from reference TRBV19 and TRBJ2-1, reads DGGITQSPKYLFRKEGQNVTLSCEQNLNHDAMYWYRQDPGQGLRLIYYSQIVNDFQKGDIAEGYSVSREKKESFPLTVTSAQKNPTAFYLCASSKGTGALNEQFFGPGTRLTVL.

This clone was observed once. This rearrangement joins TRBV7-9 to TRBJ2-1; unclear D gene. The CDR3 consists of 15 residues. Germline CDR1 reads SEHNR; CDR2 reads FQNEAQ (reference sequence). The V end was cut by 1 base, the J end by 6 bases, with 13 bases between. The CDR3 bases are TGTGCCAGCAGCTTAGACGGAACAGACCGCAATGAGCAGTTCTTC. Residues: CASSLDGTDRNEQFF.

The chain is built from TRBV5-6 and TRBJ2-7, with a possible D match to TRBD1 (5 bases). V lost 3 bases and J lost 2, with 12 bases in between. CDR3 length equals 14 residues. Per the germline V gene, CDR1 is SGHDT and CDR2 is YYEEEE. The chain's CDR3 is CASSWGNSPYEQYF. The CDR3 DNA reads TGTGCCAGCAGCTGGGGCAACTCTCCCTACGAGCAGTACTTC.

The genes are TRBV29-1 and TRBJ2-5; 7 nucleotides match TRBD1. This CDR3 has 14 amino acids. Losses at the gene ends were 4 bases for V and 4 bases for J; bases not matched to a gene: 9. Germline CDR1 reads SQVTM; CDR2 reads ANQGSEA. CDR3 in amino acids: CSVVGVGTVETQYF. Written as DNA, the CDR3 is TGCAGCGTTGTTGGGGTCGGGACAGTAGAGACCCAGTACTTC.

This chain links TRBV7-9 with TRBJ1-3, with 7 bases identical to TRBD1. Unmatched junction bases numbered 7, after V lost 6 bases and J lost 2 bases. This CDR3 contains 15 residues. Germline CDR1 is SEHNR and CDR2 is FQNEAQ (reference sequence). CDR3 DNA sequence: TGTGCCAGCAGTTACAGGGGAGAGCCTGGAAACACCATATATTTT. Its protein is CASSYRGEPGNTIYF.

The chain couples TRBV19 to TRBJ1-1; D unresolved. Trimming stripped 3 bases from V and 4 bases from J, with 9 bases between. The germline V gene has CDR1 LNHDA and CDR2 SQIVND (reference sequence). The CDR3 length is 13 residues. The chain's CDR3 is CASSISTSTEAFF. CDR3 bases: TGTGCCAGTAGTATCTCAACCAGCACTGAAGCTTTCTTT.

The rearrangement uses TRBV28 and TRBJ2-1; D gene unclear. Germline assignment: CDR1 MDHEN and CDR2 SYDVKM. Between the trimmed V and J ends, which lost 2 bases and 8 bases, there was a span of 7 bases. There are 12 residues in the CDR3. The DNA for the CDR3 is TGTGCCAGCAGTTTAATCGAGTATGAGCAGTTCTTC. Amino acid sequence: CASSLIEYEQFF.

By share, this clone ranks as large (0.1 to 1%). The J gene is TRBJ2-3, the V gene TRBV6-6, with D hard to call. The CDR3 spans 11 residues. Per the germline V gene, CDR1 is MNHNY and CDR2 is SVGAGI (reference sequence). Trimming pared 6 bases from V and 5 bases from J, leaving 6 bases between. The CDR3 sequence is CASRFQDTQYF. The CDR3 DNA reads as TGTGCCAGCAGATTCCAAGATACGCAGTATTTT.

V and J are TRBV6-5 and TRBJ2-7, with 7 bases fitting TRBD2. Germline-derived CDR1 and CDR2 are MNHEY and SVGAGI. V shed 8 bases and J 1 base; nucleotides not matched to a gene: 5. The CDR3 covers 13 residues. CDR3 nucleotides: TGTGCCAGCTGGCGGGAGAGTTCCTACGAGCAGTACTTC. Translation gives CASWRESSYEQYF.

The CDR3 region is CASSLRDRGAYEQYF. In DNA form, the CDR3 reads TGTGCCAGCAGCCTCCGGGACAGGGGCGCCTACGAGCAGTACTTC. The chain recombines TRBV2 with TRBJ2-7, with TRBD1 identical over 10 bases. The germline CDR1 and CDR2 sequences are SNHLY and FYNNEI. There are 15 residues in the CDR3. The V gene end was trimmed by 6 bases and the J gene end by 2 bases; junction bases not matched to a gene: 7.

In the case of this clone: This same CDR3 is encoded by further DNA sequences in the sample. This chain uses TRBV4-1 with TRBJ2-1, with TRBD1 as a possible D gene (5 bases). Looked up from germline, CDR1 is MGHRA and CDR2 is YSYEKL. Trimming took 0 bases from V and 0 from J, leaving 6 bases between them. The CDR3 runs to 15 residues. The CDR3 is CASSQDRGSYNEQFF. In DNA form, the CDR3 reads TGCGCCAGCAGCCAAGATAGGGGCTCCTACAATGAGCAGTTCTTC.

The genes are TRBV12-1 and TRBJ1-4; TRBD1 was called by the table and not checked on the DNA. TRBV12-1 is an annotated pseudogene. CDR3 length: 16 residues. DNA for the CDR3: TGTGCCAGCAGCTTTTCTACAGGGGGCGCGACTGAAAAACTGTTTTTT. Residues: CASSFSTGGATEKLFF.

V gene TRBV2 combines with J gene TRBJ2-7; D is perhaps TRBD2 (6 bases). Trimming shortened V by 5 bases and J by 3 bases, and 23 bases separated the two germline ends. This CDR3 contains 17 residues. Germline V CDR1 and CDR2: SNHLY, FYNNEI. The DNA for the CDR3 is TGTGCCAGCAGTTTCCGACTAGTCCAGGGTCCATACTACGAGCAGTACTTC. Protein: CASSFRLVQGPYYEQYF. The variable domain in full, completed from reference TRBV2 and TRBJ2-7, reads EPEVTQTPSHQVTQMGQEVILRCVPISNHLYFYWYRQILGQKVEFLVSFYNNEISEKSEIFDDQFSVERPDGSNFTLKIRSTKLEDSAMYFCASSFRLVQGPYYEQYFGPGTRLTVT.

This clone was seen more than once but under ten times. V and J are TRBV4-1 and TRBJ2-1; the match to TRBD2 covers 9 bases. CDR3 length: 16 amino acids. V lost 1 base, J lost 8 bases, and 9 bases stayed unmatched. In germline, CDR1 is MGHRA, CDR2 YSYEKL. This chain's CDR3 is CASSQVAGGPGDEQFF. CDR3 DNA sequence: TGCGCCAGCAGCCAAGTGGCGGGGGGGCCGGGCGATGAGCAGTTCTTC.

The chain combines TRBV27 with TRBJ1-4; 9 bases line up with TRBD1. Germline CDR1 is MNHEY and CDR2 is SMNVEV (reference sequence). The CDR3 is made up of 16 amino acids. With 5 bases clipped from V and 8 bases from J, the junction kept 12 bases outside the gene matches. CDR3 in amino acids: CASSPRGWTGEEKLFF. CDR3 nucleotides: TGTGCCAGCAGTCCCCGGGGCTGGACAGGGGAGGAAAAACTGTTTTTT.

The rearrangement joins TRBV9 to TRBJ2-5; weak D call: TRBD1 (5 bases). The CDR3 covers 15 residues. V lost 0 bases and J 0 bases, leaving 9 bases between the germline ends. CDR1 SGDLS and CDR2 YYNGEE come from the germline V gene. This CDR3 is CASSVGLQDQETQYF. CDR3 sequence (DNA): TGTGCCAGCAGCGTAGGTCTACAGGACCAAGAGACCCAGTACTTC.

CDR3 nucleotide sequence: TGTGCCAGTAGTATAACTAGCATCTACGAGCAGTACTTC. This codes for CASSITSIYEQYF. The chain uses TRBV19 and TRBJ2-7; D may be TRBD2 (6 bases). The germline V gene encodes CDR1 LNHDA and CDR2 SQIVND (reference sequence). This CDR3 comprises 13 residues. With 2 bases removed from V and 3 bases from J, the gap between germline ends came to 8 bases.